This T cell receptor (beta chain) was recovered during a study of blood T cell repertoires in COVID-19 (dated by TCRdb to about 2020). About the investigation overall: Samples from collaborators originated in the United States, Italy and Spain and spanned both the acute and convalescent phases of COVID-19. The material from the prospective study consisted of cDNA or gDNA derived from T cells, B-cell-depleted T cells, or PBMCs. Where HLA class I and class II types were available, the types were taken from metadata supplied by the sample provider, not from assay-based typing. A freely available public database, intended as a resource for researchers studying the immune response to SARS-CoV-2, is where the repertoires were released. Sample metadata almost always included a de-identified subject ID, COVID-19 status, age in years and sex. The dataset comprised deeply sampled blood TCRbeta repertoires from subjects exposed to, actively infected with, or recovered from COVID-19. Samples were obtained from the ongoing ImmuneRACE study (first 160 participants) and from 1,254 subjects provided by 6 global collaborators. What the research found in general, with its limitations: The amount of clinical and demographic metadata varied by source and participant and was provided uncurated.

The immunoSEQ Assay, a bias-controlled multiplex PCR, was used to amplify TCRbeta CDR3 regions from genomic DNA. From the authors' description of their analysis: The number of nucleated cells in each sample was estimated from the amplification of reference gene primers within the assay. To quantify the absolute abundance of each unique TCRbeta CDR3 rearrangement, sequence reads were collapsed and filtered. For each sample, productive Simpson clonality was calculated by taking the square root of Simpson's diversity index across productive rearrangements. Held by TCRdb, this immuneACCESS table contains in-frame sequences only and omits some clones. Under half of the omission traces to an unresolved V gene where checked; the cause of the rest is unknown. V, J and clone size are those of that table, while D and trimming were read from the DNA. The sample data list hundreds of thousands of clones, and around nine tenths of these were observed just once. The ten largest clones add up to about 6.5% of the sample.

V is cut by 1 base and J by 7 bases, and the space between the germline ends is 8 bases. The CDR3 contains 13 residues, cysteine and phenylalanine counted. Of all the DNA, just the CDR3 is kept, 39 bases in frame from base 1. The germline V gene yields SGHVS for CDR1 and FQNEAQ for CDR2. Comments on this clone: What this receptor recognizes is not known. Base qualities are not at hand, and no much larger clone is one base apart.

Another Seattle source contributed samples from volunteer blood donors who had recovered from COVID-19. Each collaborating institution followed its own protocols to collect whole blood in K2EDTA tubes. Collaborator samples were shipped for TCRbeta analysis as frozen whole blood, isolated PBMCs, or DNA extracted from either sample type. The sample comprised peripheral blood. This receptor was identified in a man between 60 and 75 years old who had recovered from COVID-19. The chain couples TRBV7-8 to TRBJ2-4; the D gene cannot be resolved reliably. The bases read TGTGCCAGCAGCTTAGAGCAGAGGAACATTCAGTACTTC. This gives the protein CASSLEQRNIQYF.